Below are 14 T cell receptor beta chains sequenced from a single sample in a study of cytomegalovirus exposure and HLA in healthy donors. This PCR relied on a set of 60 Vbeta primers and 13 Jbeta primers. TCRdb's copy holds only in-frame clones and misses some; the assay was immunoSEQ multiplex PCR. The sample has about 140,000 clones, 84% seen once; the top ten hold roughly 2.5%. Material: PBMCs. The receptors originated from a boy between 2 and 10 years old in good health and CMV-seronegative.

The CDR3 region has the DNA TGTGCCAGCGGAGGGGCTCTTTCAACTAATGAAAAACTGTTTTTT. As protein: CASGGALSTNEKLFF. The chain carries TRBV7-2 and TRBJ1-4; D is perhaps TRBD1 (5 bases). Germline-derived CDR1 and CDR2 are SGHTA and FQGNSA. Trimming pared 8 bases from V and 0 bases from J, leaving 13 bases between. This CDR3 is 15 amino acids long.

This clone was seen once. The chain couples TRBV7-9 to TRBJ2-1; TRBD1 matches 10 bases. Germline V CDR1 and CDR2: SEHNR, FQNEAQ (reference sequence). The ends lost 3 bases at V and 10 bases at J; junction bases unmatched: 12. This CDR3 is built from 16 residues. The CDR3 nucleotides read TGTGCCAGCAGCTTCCACCCCGGGACAGGGGCTAGGGAGCAGTTCTTC. This gives the protein CASSFHPGTGAREQFF.

This clone came up a few times. The chain has TRBV6-6 and TRBJ2-5; D perhaps matches TRBD1 (6 bases). Germline V gene lookup returns CDR1 MNHNY and CDR2 SVGAGI (reference sequence). CDR3 length: 14 residues. Trimming took off 7 bases at V and 0 bases at J, with 12 bases between the two ends. CDR3 sequence: CASKGPGDQETQYF. The CDR3, as DNA: TGTGCCAGCAAGGGTCCAGGGGACCAAGAGACCCAGTACTTC.

The rearrangement links TRBV4-1 to TRBJ1-1; D gene ambiguous. CDR3 length equals 13 residues. Per germline, CDR1 MGHRA and CDR2 YSYEKL. V dropped 1 base and J dropped 0 bases, with 3 bases sitting between them. CDR3 residues: CASSQVLNTEAFF. Here the CDR3 DNA reads TGCGCCAGCAGCCAAGTATTGAACACTGAAGCTTTCTTT.

The chain employs TRBV5-1 and TRBJ2-7; tentative D call: TRBD1 (6 bases). The V gene's germline CDR1 is SGHRS and CDR2 YFSETQ. V lost 3 bases, J lost 0 bases, and 7 bases lay in between. The CDR3 is made up of 13 amino acids. CDR3 in DNA: TGCGCCAGCAGCTGGGACATCTCCTACGAGCAGTACTTC. Translating it yields CASSWDISYEQYF. Based on the CDR3 plus reference TRBV5-1 and TRBJ2-7, the full variable domain is KAGVTQTPRYLIKTRGQQVTLSCSPISGHRSVSWYQQTPGQGLQFLFEYFSETQRNKGNFPGRFSGRQFSNSRSEMNVSTLELGDSALYLCASSWDISYEQYFGPGTRLTVT.

The V and J genes are TRBV6-6 and TRBJ2-7, with 8 bases fitting TRBD2. CDR3 size: 15 residues. V lost 6 bases to trimming and J lost 6 bases; unmatched junction nucleotides: 13. Germline loops: CDR1 MNHNY, CDR2 SVGAGI (reference sequence). For the CDR3, the DNA is TGTGCCAGCAGCCTCATCCGGGGGGGAGACGGCGAGCAGTACTTC. It is translated as CASSLIRGGDGEQYF.

The chain employs TRBV5-1 and TRBJ2-1, with TRBD2 matching over 7 bases. Germline trimming cut 1 base from V and 0 bases from J; bases unmatched to any gene: 16. This CDR3 region has 20 residues. Germline values: CDR1 SGHRS, CDR2 YFSETQ. The CDR3 DNA reads TGCGCCAGCAGCTTGTCGTCGGGGCTGTCCCAGCGGGGCTCCTACAATGAGCAGTTCTTC. It yields the protein CASSLSSGLSQRGSYNEQFF.

The rearrangement uses TRBV4-1 and TRBJ1-1, with D possibly matching TRBD1 (5 bases). V lost 1 base and J lost 6, with 12 bases in between. Germline assignment: CDR1 MGHRA and CDR2 YSYEKL. The CDR3 has 14 residues. This CDR3 reads CASSQGGRAAEAFF. The CDR3 DNA reads as TGCGCCAGCAGCCAAGGGGGGAGGGCTGCTGAAGCTTTCTTT.

This sequence joins TRBV7-8 and TRBJ1-5, with D perhaps TRBD1 (6 bases). Germline CDR1 and CDR2: SGHVS and FQNEAQ. This CDR3 contains 14 residues. The V gene lost 3 bases and the J gene lost 7 bases, with 13 bases spanning the gap. Written as DNA, the CDR3 is TGTGCCAGCAGCTTCCAGGGGCCGGGGCAGCCCCAGCATTTT. Encoded protein: CASSFQGPGQPQHF.

The chain couples TRBV6-1 to TRBJ2-4, with a possible D match to TRBD2 (6 bases). The CDR3 loop spans 17 amino acids. Trimming removed 2 bases from V and 0 bases from J, with 14 bases in between. CDR1 and CDR2 (germline): MNHNS, SASEGT. The CDR3 DNA reads TGTGCCAGCAGTGAATCTTCGGGGGTGGGAGCCAAAAACATTCAGTACTTC. As protein: CASSESSGVGAKNIQYF.

The chain uses TRBV30 and TRBJ1-2; D ambiguous. CDR1 and CDR2 (germline): GTSNPN, SVGIG (reference sequence). Trimming left V 6 bases short and J 0 bases short, with 14 bases between. The CDR3 has 14 amino acids. The CDR3 spells CACPPGGANYGYTF. DNA of the CDR3: TGTGCCTGCCCACCTGGCGGGGCTAACTATGGCTACACCTTC.

The rearrangement joins TRBV5-1 to TRBJ2-1, with unresolved D. V dropped 0 bases and J dropped 0 bases, with 10 bases sitting between them. There are 16 residues in the CDR3. The germline gives CDR1 SGHRS, CDR2 YFSETQ. The CDR3 coding sequence is TGCGCCAGCAGCTTGGACCTTCCCGGCTCCTACAATGAGCAGTTCTTC. It translates to CASSLDLPGSYNEQFF.

The count of this clone is one. This chain links TRBV4-1 with TRBJ2-3; 13 bases are shared with TRBD2. Germline CDR1 and CDR2: MGHRA and YSYEKL. Trimming took 4 bases from V and 4 from J; bases not matched to a gene: 8. The CDR3 is 17 amino acids. CDR3 amino acids: CASSPQRTSGRSDTQYF. In DNA form, the CDR3 reads TGCGCCAGCAGCCCGCAAAGGACTAGCGGGAGATCAGATACGCAGTATTTT.

This chain joins TRBV6-4 and TRBJ2-3; TRBD2 is a possible D gene (6 bases). The CDR3 consists of 15 residues. The V end lost 2 bases, the J end lost 1 base, and 10 bases lay between the germline ends. The V gene's germline CDR1 is MRHNA and CDR2 SNTAGT. CDR3: CASSDRGGGTDTQYF. As DNA, the CDR3 is TGTGCCAGCAGTGACAGGGGCGGGGGCACAGATACGCAGTATTTT.